This T cell receptor beta chain was captured in a study of cytomegalovirus exposure and HLA in healthy donors. V was cut by 2 bases and J by 1 base, with 5 bases left in between. Germline CDR1 reads SGHTA; CDR2 reads FQGTGA. The CDR3 runs 13 residues. In regard to this clone: Other DNA sequences in the sample encode the same CDR3.

It was with 60 Vbeta and 13 Jbeta primers that the PCR ran. Profiled with immunoSEQ multiplex PCR; TCRdb holds only in-frame clones, not every one. Of around 190,000 clones listed, 60% to 85% were seen once; the top ten hold approximately 1%. V gene TRBV7-3 combines with J gene TRBJ1-1; D may be TRBD1 (5 bases). This clonotype originated in a woman aged 35 to 49 in good health and CMV-seronegative. What was sequenced was PBMCs. DNA for the CDR3: TGTGCCAGCAGCTTAGGGGCGAACACTGAAGCTTTCTTT. It yields the protein CASSLGANTEAFF.